Listed below are T cell receptor beta chains from one sample, sequenced in a study of OX40 agonist ivuxolimab in advanced cancers. Only in-frame clones appear in the TCRdb table, and some are missing; sequencing was by immunoSEQ multiplex PCR. The sample has 75,000 or so clones, 84% seen once. The sequencing used CD4+ or CD8+ T cells sorted from blood, collected in a trial of the OX40 agonist ivuxolimab. The source of these receptors is an adult with an advanced solid tumor such as melanoma, head and neck, liver or kidney cancer. CDR3s include the opening cysteine and the closing phenylalanine or tryptophan. Each record gives: clone size, V gene, D gene, J gene, CDR3 protein, CDR3 DNA. A D gene is named only where the DNA matches it firmly. Clone size is stated in some rows and not others, as once, few, many or a class when expanded.

size: -
V: TRBV6-5
D: -
J: TRBJ2-1
CDR3: CASSQDRTGYNEQFF
DNA: TGTGCCAGCAGTCAAGACAGGACTGGTTACAATGAGCAGTTCTTC

size: -
V: TRBV19
D: -
J: TRBJ2-2
CDR3: CAAGTGELFF
DNA: TGTGCCGCCGGCACCGGGGAGCTGTTTTTT

size: -
V: TRBV5-1
D: TRBD1
J: TRBJ2-4
CDR3: CASSFSRQGTTSGNIQYF
DNA: TGCGCCAGCAGCTTCTCGAGACAGGGGACGACGTCAGGAAACATTCAGTACTTC

size: -
V: TRBV7-6
D: TRBD2
J: TRBJ2-2
CDR3: CASSSRAGVVGELFF
DNA: TGTGCCAGCAGCTCGAGGGCGGGAGTAGTCGGGGAGCTGTTTTTT

size: -
V: TRBV5-1
D: -
J: TRBJ2-7
CDR3: CASNKDSSYEQYF
DNA: TGCGCCAGCAACAAGGACAGCTCCTACGAGCAGTACTTC

size: -
V: TRBV5-1
D: -
J: TRBJ2-7
CDR3: CASSLVGNSYEQYF
DNA: TGCGCCAGCAGCTTGGTTGGGAACTCCTACGAGCAGTACTTC

size: -
V: TRBV4-1
D: -
J: TRBJ1-2
CDR3: CASSQERRLDGYTF
DNA: TGCGCCAGCAGCCAAGAAAGGAGGCTTGATGGCTACACCTTC

size: -
V: TRBV28
D: -
J: TRBJ1-2
CDR3: CASTPRLTVYGYTF
DNA: TGTGCCAGCACCCCGCGTCTGACAGTCTATGGCTACACCTTC

size: -
V: TRBV5-6
D: -
J: TRBJ2-5
CDR3: CASRITGGVETQYF
DNA: TGTGCCAGCAGGATAACAGGGGGGGTGGAGACCCAGTACTTC

size: -
V: TRBV4-1
D: -
J: TRBJ2-7
CDR3: CASSQVPGPPNLQYF
DNA: TGCGCCAGCAGCCAAGTCCCAGGACCCCCTAATCTGCAGTACTTC

size: -
V: TRBV5-6
D: -
J: TRBJ1-2
CDR3: CASSLGQKNYGYTF
DNA: TGTGCCAGCAGCTTAGGGCAGAAAAACTATGGCTACACCTTC

size: -
V: TRBV28
D: -
J: TRBJ2-7
CDR3: CASSSRITGRWHEQYF
DNA: TGTGCCAGCAGCAGTCGCATAACAGGGAGGTGGCATGAGCAGTACTTC

size: -
V: TRBV10-3
D: -
J: TRBJ1-2
CDR3: CAISEAGTYYGYTF
DNA: TGTGCCATCAGTGAAGCTGGCACCTACTATGGCTACACCTTC

size: few
V: TRBV5-4
D: TRBD2
J: TRBJ2-1
CDR3: CASSSRGDYNEQFF
DNA: TGTGCCAGCAGCTCCCGGGGGGATTACAATGAGCAGTTCTTC

size: once
V: TRBV15
D: -
J: TRBJ2-3
CDR3: CATSRASSVGSWSTQYF
DNA: TGTGCCACCAGCAGAGCATCTAGCGTAGGGTCTTGGAGTACGCAGTATTTT

size: -
V: TRBV7-9
D: TRBD1
J: TRBJ1-2
CDR3: CASSQTPGQGNYGYTF
DNA: TGTGCCAGCAGCCAGACTCCGGGACAGGGGAACTATGGCTACACCTTC

size: -
V: TRBV7-2
D: -
J: TRBJ2-7
CDR3: CASSLGPISYEQYF
DNA: TGTGCCAGCAGCTTAGGACCAATCTCCTACGAGCAGTACTTC

size: -
V: TRBV10-2
D: TRBD1
J: TRBJ1-4
CDR3: CASSMTGDEKLFF
DNA: TGCGCCAGCAGCATGACAGGGGATGAAAAACTGTTTTTT